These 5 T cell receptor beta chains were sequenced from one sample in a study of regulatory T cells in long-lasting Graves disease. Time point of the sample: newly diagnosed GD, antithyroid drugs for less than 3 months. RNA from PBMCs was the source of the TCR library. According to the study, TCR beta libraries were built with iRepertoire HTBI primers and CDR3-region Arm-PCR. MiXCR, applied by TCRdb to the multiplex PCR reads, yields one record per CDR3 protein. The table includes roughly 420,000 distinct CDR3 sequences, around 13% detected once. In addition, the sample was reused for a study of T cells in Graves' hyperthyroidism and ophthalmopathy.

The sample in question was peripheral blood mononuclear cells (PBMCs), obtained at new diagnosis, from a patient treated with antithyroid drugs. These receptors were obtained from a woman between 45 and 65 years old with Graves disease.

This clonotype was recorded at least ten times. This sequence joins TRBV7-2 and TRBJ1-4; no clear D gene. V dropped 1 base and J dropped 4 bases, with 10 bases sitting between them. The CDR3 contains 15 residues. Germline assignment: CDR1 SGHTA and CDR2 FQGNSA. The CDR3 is CASSLVGEFNEKLFF. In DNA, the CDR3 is TGTGCCAGCAGCTTAGTTGGGGAATTTAATGAAAAACTGTTTTTT. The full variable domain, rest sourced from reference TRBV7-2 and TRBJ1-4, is GAGVSQSPSNKVTEKGKDVELRCDPISGHTALYWYRQSLGQGLEFLIYFQGNSAPDKSGLPSDRFSAERTGGSVSTLTIQRTQQEDSAVYLCASSLVGEFNEKLFFGSGTQLSVL.

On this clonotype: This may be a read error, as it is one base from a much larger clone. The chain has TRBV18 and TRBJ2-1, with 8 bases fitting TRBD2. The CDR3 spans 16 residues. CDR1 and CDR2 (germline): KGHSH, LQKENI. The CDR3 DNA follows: TGTGCCAGCCCACCTGGGGGCGGGAGGTTCGTCAATGAGCAGTTCTTC. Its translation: CASPPGGGRFVNEQFF.

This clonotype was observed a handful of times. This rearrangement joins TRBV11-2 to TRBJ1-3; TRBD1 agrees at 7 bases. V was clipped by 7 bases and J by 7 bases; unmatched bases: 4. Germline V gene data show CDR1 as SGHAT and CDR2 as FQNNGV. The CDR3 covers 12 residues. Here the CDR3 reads CASIGQDNTIYF. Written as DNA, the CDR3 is TGTGCCAGCATAGGACAGGACAACACCATATATTTT.

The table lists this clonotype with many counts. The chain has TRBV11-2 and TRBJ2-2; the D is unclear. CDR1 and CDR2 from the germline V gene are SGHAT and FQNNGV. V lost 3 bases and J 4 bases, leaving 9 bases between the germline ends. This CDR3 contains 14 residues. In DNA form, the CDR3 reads TGTGCCAGCAGCTTTTTTCTAGTCACCGGGGAGCTGTTTTTT. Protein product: CASSFFLVTGELFF.

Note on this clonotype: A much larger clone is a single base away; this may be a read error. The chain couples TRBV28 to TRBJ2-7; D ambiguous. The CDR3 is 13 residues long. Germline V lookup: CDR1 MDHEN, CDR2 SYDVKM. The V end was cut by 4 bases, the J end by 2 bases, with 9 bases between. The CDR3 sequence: CASSSGPAYEQYF. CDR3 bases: TGTGCCAGCAGTTCCGGTCCTGCCTACGAGCAGTACTTC. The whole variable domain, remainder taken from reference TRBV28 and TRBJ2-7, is DVKVTQSSRYLVKRTGEKVFLECVQDMDHENMFWYRQDPGLGLRLIYFSYDVKMKEKGDIPEGYSVSREKKERFSLILESASTNQTSMYLCASSSGPAYEQYFGPGTRLTVT.